The 32 T cell receptor beta chains given below trace back to one sample, sequenced in a study of T cell responses to AZD1222 COVID-19 vaccine. Sequencing used immunoSEQ multiplex PCR; TCRdb keeps in-frame clones, though not all of them. Here the sample spans roughly 260,000 clones, roughly 93% being singletons. Sequencing used peripheral blood, obtained on day 0 of AZD1222 vaccination. The receptor set was obtained from an adult in good health.

V is TRBV7-3 and J is TRBJ2-5; D is undetermined. Germline V gene lookup returns CDR1 SGHTA and CDR2 FQGTGA. V was clipped by 0 bases and J by 1 base, with 6 bases between them. The CDR3 extends over 14 amino acids. The chain's CDR3 is CASSLTGGQETQYF. The CDR3, as DNA: TGTGCCAGCAGCTTAACGGGCGGCCAAGAGACCCAGTACTTC.

CDR3 protein: CASSHGGQGYTEAFF. The CDR3 region has the DNA TGTGCCAGCAGTCACGGGGGACAGGGGTATACTGAAGCTTTCTTT. This rearrangement joins TRBV28 to TRBJ1-1, with 10 nucleotides matching TRBD1. CDR1 is MDHEN and CDR2 is SYDVKM in the germline V gene. CDR3 length: 15 amino acids. V gave up 5 bases and J gave up 5 bases; unmatched junction bases: 8.

V is TRBV5-1 and J is TRBJ1-2, with unresolved D. Per the germline V gene, CDR1 is SGHRS and CDR2 is YFSETQ. V was shortened by 4 bases and J by 4 bases, with 17 bases between the two germline ends. The CDR3 is made up of 15 amino acids. Here the CDR3 DNA reads TGCGCCAGCAGCCTGGCCGGGCCTGGGATCTATGGCTACACCTTC. Its translation is CASSLAGPGIYGYTF.

V is TRBV10-3 and J is TRBJ1-3; D call uncertain. Germline V gene data show CDR1 as ENHRY and CDR2 as SYGVKD. V was cut by 6 bases and J by 2 bases, with 14 bases left in between. The CDR3 contains 15 residues. The CDR3 spells CAIRAAGNPGNTIYF. In DNA, the CDR3 is TGTGCCATCAGGGCGGCAGGCAACCCTGGAAACACCATATATTTT.

This clone has a single count. V gene TRBV2 combines with J gene TRBJ1-1; D remains ambiguous. Trimming left V 0 bases short and J 10 bases short, with 12 bases between. The CDR3 is made up of 13 amino acids. Germline loops: CDR1 SNHLY, CDR2 FYNNEI. The CDR3: CASSEAAGLRAFF. The CDR3 coding sequence is TGTGCCAGCAGTGAAGCGGCAGGATTGCGAGCTTTCTTT. The full variable domain, with the rest looked up from reference TRBV2 and TRBJ1-1, is EPEVTQTPSHQVTQMGQEVILRCVPISNHLYFYWYRQILGQKVEFLVSFYNNEISEKSEIFDDQFSVERPDGSNFTLKIRSTKLEDSAMYFCASSEAAGLRAFFGQGTRLTVV.

This clone was picked up one time. The V call is TRBV6-2 or TRBV6-3, the J call TRBJ1-5, with D maybe TRBD1 (6 bases). Germline V CDR1 and CDR2: MNHEY, SVGEGT. Deletions cut 5 bases from V and 8 bases from J, with 10 bases between. The CDR3 runs to 12 residues. DNA for the CDR3: TGTGCCAGCAGTAACCCAGGGGAGCCCCAGCATTTT. This encodes CASSNPGEPQHF.

The J gene is TRBJ1-2, the V gene TRBV3-1 (or the pseudogene TRBV3-2); TRBD1 matches at 7 bases. The CDR3 has 14 residues. V lost 0 bases to trimming and J lost 6 bases; unmatched junction nucleotides: 4. Germline lookup yields CDR1 LGHDT and CDR2 YNNKEL (reference sequence). The CDR3: CASSQDAGGNGYTF. For the CDR3, the DNA is TGTGCCAGCAGCCAAGATGCAGGGGGAAATGGCTACACCTTC.

The J gene is TRBJ2-3, the V gene TRBV2, with TRBD1 matching over 7 bases. The V gene's germline CDR1 is SNHLY and CDR2 FYNNEI. With V trimmed by 7 bases and J by 6 bases, 10 bases remained unmatched. The CDR3 runs 14 residues. The CDR3 loop reads CASNPDRAMDTQYF. CDR3 coding DNA: TGTGCCAGCAACCCAGACAGGGCCATGGATACGCAGTATTTT.

The CDR3 nucleotides read TGCGCCAGCAGCTTGGGGGCTTCGGGGTACGGGGCCAACGTCCTGACTTTC. Its protein is CASSLGASGYGANVLTF. The chain links TRBV5-1 to TRBJ2-6; tentative D call: TRBD2 (5 bases). From germline, CDR1 is SGHRS and CDR2 YFSETQ. The CDR3 extends over 17 amino acids. V was shortened by 0 bases and J by 4 bases, with 14 bases between the two germline ends.

This chain connects TRBV7-9 to TRBJ2-6, with D uncertain. V gave up 2 bases and J gave up 0 bases, with 11 bases separating them. This CDR3 has 17 amino acids. CDR1 and CDR2 (germline): SEHNR, FQNEAQ (reference sequence). CDR3 nucleotides: TGTGCCAGCAGCTTATCGGTTTCGCTCTCTGGGGCCAACGTCCTGACTTTC. Translated, it gives CASSLSVSLSGANVLTF. The full variable domain, in which reference TRBV7-9 and TRBJ2-6 provide the parts outside the CDR3, is DTGVSQNPRHKITKRGQNVTFRCDPISEHNRLYWYRQTLGQGPEFLTYFQNEAQLEKSRLLSDRFSAERPKGSFSTLEIQRTEQGDSAMYLCASSLSVSLSGANVLTFGAGSRLTVL.

The genes are TRBV12-3 or TRBV12-4 and TRBJ2-1; unclear D gene. The V end was cut by 5 bases, the J end by 3 bases, with 2 bases between. This CDR3 region has 11 residues. This CDR3 reads CASSVYNEQFF. The CDR3 region has the DNA TGTGCCAGCAGTGTCTACAATGAGCAGTTCTTC.

V gene TRBV6-2 or TRBV6-3 combines with J gene TRBJ1-5; perhaps TRBD1 as D (5 bases). V lost 2 bases and J 4 bases, leaving 9 bases between the germline ends. CDR1 MNHEY and CDR2 SVGEGT come from the germline V gene. This CDR3 comprises 14 residues. CDR3 amino acids: CASSYGGFNQPQHF. CDR3 DNA: TGTGCCAGCAGTTACGGGGGATTTAATCAGCCCCAGCATTTT.

The rearrangement joins TRBV5-5 to TRBJ2-7; TRBD1 agrees at 7 bases. V was pared by 3 bases and J by 6 bases, with 9 bases of the junction left unmatched. CDR1 is SGHKS, CDR2 YYEKEE, per germline (reference sequence). The CDR3 runs to 14 residues. The CDR3 sequence is CASSSGTDGIEQYF. The CDR3 nucleotides read TGTGCCAGCAGCTCCGGGACAGATGGCATCGAGCAGTACTTC.

The gene calls are TRBV2 and TRBJ1-3; D is uncertain. In germline, CDR1 is SNHLY, CDR2 FYNNEI. This CDR3 is 14 amino acids long. The V gene lost 5 bases and the J gene lost 0 bases, with 8 bases spanning the gap. DNA for the CDR3: TGTGCCAGCAGTATGGCCAGCTCTGGAAACACCATATATTTT. Translated: CASSMASSGNTIYF.

V usage is TRBV11-3 and J usage is TRBJ2-4, with D perhaps TRBD1 (5 bases). V was cut by 3 bases and J by 5 bases, with 14 bases left in between. The CDR3 runs to 15 residues. The germline V gene has CDR1 SGHNT and CDR2 YENEEA. CDR3 bases: TGTGCCAGCAGCTTGGGGCCCCCAGGAGAAAACATTCAGTACTTC. Its translation: CASSLGPPGENIQYF. Full variable domain (rest looked up from reference TRBV11-3 and TRBJ2-4): EAGVVQSPRYKIIEKKQPVAFWCNPISGHNTLYWYLQNLGQGPELLIRYENEEAVDDSQLPKDRFSAERLKGVDSTLKIQPAELGDSAVYLCASSLGPPGENIQYFGAGTRLSVL.

On this clone: The same CDR3 also results from other DNA sequences found in this sample. The rearrangement uses TRBV5-1 and TRBJ1-4; D is ambiguous. Germline CDR1 SGHRS, CDR2 YFSETQ. V was trimmed by 2 bases and J by 0 bases, leaving 5 bases between them. The CDR3 contains 14 residues. This CDR3 is CASSLSATNEKLFF. The DNA of the CDR3 is TGCGCCAGCAGCTTAAGCGCAACTAATGAAAAACTGTTTTTT.

V gene TRBV28 combines with J gene TRBJ1-4; D is ambiguous. The ends were cut back, 5 bases at V and 8 bases at J, with 12 bases in the middle. CDR3 length: 13 amino acids. Germline CDR1 is MDHEN and CDR2 is SYDVKM. The CDR3 nucleotides are TGTGCCAGCAGTCCCCGCGGGCCCGAAAAACTGTTTTTT. Translating gives CASSPRGPEKLFF.

The CDR3 region is CASTNGQYNSPLHF. In DNA, the CDR3 is TGTGCCAGCACTAATGGGCAATATAATTCACCCCTCCACTTT. J is TRBJ1-6 and V is TRBV7-9; no reliable D call. Trimming stripped 7 bases from V and 4 bases from J, with 11 bases between. Germline V gene lookup returns CDR1 SEHNR and CDR2 FQNEAQ (reference sequence). The CDR3 is 14 residues long.

This chain connects TRBV24-1 to TRBJ2-7; no clear D gene. This CDR3 is 11 amino acids long. Trimming stripped 3 bases from V and 7 bases from J, with 6 bases between. Germline CDR1 reads KGHDR; CDR2 reads SFDVKD. DNA for the CDR3: TGTGCCACCAGTGATCTGGGAGAGCAGTACTTC. Translating it yields CATSDLGEQYF.

The chain uses TRBV20-1 and TRBJ2-7; no clear D. The CDR3 is 11 amino acids. The V and J ends lost 5 bases and 6 bases respectively, with 11 bases between them. Germline V gives CDR1 DFQATT, CDR2 SNEGSKA (reference sequence). The CDR3 loop is CSAGPLGEQYF. CDR3 in DNA: TGCAGTGCTGGACCTTTAGGCGAGCAGTACTTC.

The V gene is TRBV14, the J gene TRBJ1-5; D uncertain. CDR1 is SGHDN and CDR2 is FVKESK in the germline V gene. Trimming cost V 5 bases and J 8 bases, with 10 bases left between them. The CDR3 spans 12 residues. CDR3 nucleotides: TGTGCCAGCAGCTTAGGCGGGGAGCCCCAGCATTTT. It translates to CASSLGGEPQHF.

The chain uses TRBV3-1 (or the pseudogene TRBV3-2) and TRBJ2-5; the D is unclear. Per germline, CDR1 LGHDT and CDR2 YNNKEL (reference sequence). V shed 1 base and J shed 6 bases, with 6 bases lying between them. The CDR3 sequence is 12 residues long. CDR3 loop: CASSQVLKTQYF. CDR3 bases: TGTGCCAGCAGCCAAGTGCTAAAGACCCAGTACTTC.

The CDR3 sequence is CSASRVGTGEQPQHF. The CDR3 DNA reads as TGCAGTGCTAGTAGAGTGGGGACAGGGGAACAGCCCCAGCATTTT. This chain joins TRBV20-1 and TRBJ1-5; 10 positions agree with TRBD1. V trimming: 3 bases; J trimming: 7 bases; junction bases outside the gene matches: 9. Germline-derived CDR1 and CDR2 are DFQATT and SNEGSKA (reference sequence). The CDR3 contains 15 residues.

This clone was seen once. CDR3 protein: CASSYSFRGGQPQHF. CDR3 in DNA: TGTGCCAGCAGTTACTCGTTCAGGGGGGGTCAGCCCCAGCATTTT. The V and J genes are TRBV6-5 and TRBJ1-5, with 7 bases fitting TRBD1. The germline CDR1 and CDR2 sequences are MNHEY and SVGAGI. This CDR3 is 15 amino acids long. The V and J ends lost 0 bases and 6 bases, in that order; junction bases with no gene match: 5.

The rearrangement uses TRBV19 and TRBJ2-3; 9 bases are shared with TRBD2. From germline, CDR1 is LNHDA and CDR2 SQIVND (reference sequence). This CDR3 has 17 amino acids. Trimming took 5 bases from V and 1 from J; bases not matched to a gene: 10. The CDR3 loop reads CASSHLEVAGGTDTQYF. The DNA for the CDR3 is TGTGCCAGTAGTCACCTAGAGGTAGCGGGGGGCACAGATACGCAGTATTTT.

The V and J genes are TRBV9 and TRBJ2-7; no clear D. Trimming cost V 5 bases and J 2 bases, with 14 bases left between them. Germline CDR1 and CDR2: SGDLS and YYNGEE. This CDR3 has 14 amino acids. The CDR3 sequence is CASRSFGTAYEQYF. The CDR3 DNA is TGTGCCAGCAGAAGCTTTGGAACAGCCTACGAGCAGTACTTC. The variable domain in full, with the rest retrieved from reference TRBV9 and TRBJ2-7, is DSGVTQTPKHLITATGQRVTLRCSPRSGDLSVYWYQQSLDQGLQFLIQYYNGEERAKGNILERFSAQQFPDLHSELNLSSLELGDSALYFCASRSFGTAYEQYFGPGTRLTVT.

With respect to this clone: Other DNA sequences from this sample encode an identical CDR3 as well. The V and J genes are TRBV18 and TRBJ2-7; TRBD1 matches at 8 bases. The CDR3 extends over 13 amino acids. Trimming at V came to 3 bases and at J to 7 bases, leaving 5 bases not matched to a gene. Germline V CDR1 and CDR2: KGHSH, LQKENI. The chain's CDR3 is CASSPGTGPEQYF. CDR3 bases: TGTGCCAGCTCACCCGGGACAGGTCCTGAGCAGTACTTC.

The V gene is TRBV9, the J gene TRBJ2-2; the D gene is possibly TRBD1 (6 bases). The CDR3 is 14 residues long. V was clipped by 0 bases and J by 6 bases, with 9 bases between them. Germline-derived CDR1 and CDR2 are SGDLS and YYNGEE. The chain's CDR3 is CASSVEQGAGELFF. CDR3 sequence (DNA): TGTGCCAGCAGCGTAGAACAGGGTGCCGGGGAGCTGTTTTTT.

The DNA of the CDR3 is TGTGCCAGCATGTCCAATAGGGATGAGACCCAGTACTTC. Translation: CASMSNRDETQYF. The chain recombines TRBV2 with TRBJ2-5; D is unclear. The CDR3 has 13 residues. From germline, CDR1 is SNHLY and CDR2 FYNNEI. Trimming shortened V by 7 bases and J by 5 bases, and 14 bases separated the two germline ends.

This CDR3 reads CASSLVGMGDTQYF. In DNA form, the CDR3 reads TGTGCCAGCAGCTTAGTAGGGATGGGAGATACGCAGTATTTT. The chain combines TRBV7-9 with TRBJ2-3, with D unclear. Germline V CDR1 and CDR2: SEHNR, FQNEAQ (reference sequence). Trimming took 1 base from V and 5 from J, leaving 10 bases between them. The CDR3 extends over 14 amino acids.

The chain uses TRBV18 and TRBJ1-1; D gene unclear. Germline V gene data show CDR1 as KGHSH and CDR2 as LQKENI. Between the trimmed V and J ends, which lost 3 bases and 3 bases, there was a span of 8 bases. The CDR3 covers 13 residues. The CDR3 is CASSPQGHTEAFF. In nucleotides, the CDR3 is TGTGCCAGCTCACCTCAAGGGCACACTGAAGCTTTCTTT.

The chain couples TRBV29-1 to TRBJ1-1, with D uncertain. Trimming cost V 6 bases and J 4 bases, with 6 bases left between them. CDR3 size: 10 residues. Germline assignment: CDR1 SQVTM and CDR2 ANQGSEA. The CDR3: CSVTGTEAFF. CDR3 nucleotides: TGCAGCGTCACGGGCACTGAAGCTTTCTTT.